The 30 T cell receptor beta chains presented below share a single source sample, sequenced in a study of control samples from healthy donors and cancer patients. Clones were sequenced by immunoSEQ multiplex PCR, and TCRdb holds only the in-frame ones, with some missing. The sample contains under 65,000 clones, about 87% of which appear only once. The specimen sequenced was PBMCs. These receptor sequences come from a woman aged 55-69 years with lung cancer.

The V call is TRBV27, the J call TRBJ1-1, with D perhaps matching TRBD1 (5 bases). V gave up 2 bases and J gave up 4 bases, with 8 bases separating them. This CDR3 has 13 residues. CDR1 MNHEY and CDR2 SMNVEV come from the germline V gene (reference sequence). DNA for the CDR3: TGTGCCAGCAGTTTAGGGGGGGGCACTGAAGCTTTCTTT. Protein product: CASSLGGGTEAFF.

On this clone: Other DNA sequences of this sample code for an identical CDR3. The V call is TRBV27, the J call TRBJ2-7, with 8 bases identical to TRBD1. Germline V gene sequence: CDR1 MNHEY, CDR2 SMNVEV (reference sequence). The CDR3 consists of 15 residues. Losses at the gene ends were 6 bases for V and 3 bases for J; bases not matched to a gene: 10. CDR3 coding DNA: TGTGCCAGCAGCTTCAACAGGGGGAATTTCTACGAGCAGTACTTC. Amino acids: CASSFNRGNFYEQYF.

Here the CDR3 DNA reads TGTGCCAGCAGCTTAGACGAGGGGTTAGGGAGCTCCTACAATGAGCAGTTCTTC. Translating gives CASSLDEGLGSSYNEQFF. The rearrangement uses TRBV7-7 and TRBJ2-1; D could derive from TRBD1 or TRBD2 (5 bases each). Between the trimmed V and J ends, which lost 1 base and 0 bases, there was a span of 16 bases. In germline, CDR1 is SSHAT, CDR2 FNYEAQ (reference sequence). CDR3 length: 18 amino acids.

The CDR3 loop reads CAWNRINTGELFF. The DNA of the CDR3 is TGTGCCTGGAATCGGATCAACACCGGGGAGCTGTTTTTT. The gene calls are TRBV30 and TRBJ2-2; no reliable D call. V lost 4 bases and J lost 2, with 8 bases in between. The CDR3 is made up of 13 amino acids. CDR1 and CDR2 from the germline V gene are GTSNPN and SVGIG (reference sequence).

The J gene is TRBJ1-5, the V gene TRBV15; D is uncertain. Germline V CDR1 and CDR2: LNHNV, YYDKDF (reference sequence). The CDR3 spans 16 residues. Trimming removed 0 bases from V and 2 bases from J, with 11 bases in between. For the CDR3, the DNA is TGTGCCACCAGCAGAGATTTCGGTCGGGGCAATCAGCCCCAGCATTTT. Protein: CATSRDFGRGNQPQHF.

The chain couples TRBV19 to TRBJ1-2; a weak D match, TRBD1 (5 bases). V lost 4 bases and J lost 4, with 16 bases in between. This CDR3 contains 15 residues. Germline CDR1 and CDR2: LNHDA and SQIVND (reference sequence). The CDR3 sequence is CASSRVAGQGYGYTF. CDR3 coding DNA: TGTGCCAGTAGTAGGGTGGCAGGGCAAGGCTATGGCTACACCTTC. The entire variable domain, with the rest obtained from reference TRBV19 and TRBJ1-2, is as follows: DGGITQSPKYLFRKEGQNVTLSCEQNLNHDAMYWYRQDPGQGLRLIYYSQIVNDFQKGDIAEGYSVSREKKESFPLTVTSAQKNPTAFYLCASSRVAGQGYGYTFGSGTRLTVV.

The gene calls are TRBV6-1 and TRBJ1-3; D uncertain. The CDR3 contains 13 residues. Germline lookup yields CDR1 MNHNS and CDR2 SASEGT. V was pared by 1 base and J by 4 bases, with 5 bases between. CDR3 in amino acids: CASSEGEGNTIYF. The CDR3 DNA sequence: TGTGCCAGCAGTGAAGGGGAGGGAAACACCATATATTTT.

This clone appeared a few times. The gene calls are TRBV6-5 and TRBJ2-6, with 7 positions matching TRBD1. Per the germline V gene, CDR1 is MNHEY and CDR2 is SVGAGI. The CDR3 runs 15 residues. V dropped 6 bases and J dropped 9; count of bases not matched to a gene: 11. CDR3 bases: TGTGCCAGCAGCGCCAGGGGGACGGGGTACAACGTCCTGACTTTC. Residues: CASSARGTGYNVLTF.

The chain has TRBV29-1 and TRBJ1-4; 10 nucleotides match TRBD1. Germline V lookup: CDR1 SQVTM, CDR2 ANQGSEA. The J segment lost 5 bases and the V segment lost 7 bases, leaving 4 bases of the junction unmatched. CDR3 length: 13 amino acids. CDR3 nucleotides: TGCAGCGCCGCGACAGGGGGCAATGAAAAACTGTTTTTT. Amino acids: CSAATGGNEKLFF.

The sample holds one count of this clone. This sequence joins TRBV9 and TRBJ2-7; D unclear. Trimming stripped 0 bases from V and 0 bases from J, with 10 bases between. Germline V CDR1 and CDR2: SGDLS, YYNGEE. CDR3 size: 15 residues. CDR3 in DNA: TGTGCCAGCAGCGTAGGGACGGTGGCCTCCTACGAGCAGTACTTC. It encodes CASSVGTVASYEQYF.

This sequence joins TRBV6-2 or TRBV6-3 and TRBJ2-1; 8 bases map to TRBD2. Germline V CDR1 and CDR2: MNHEY, SVGEGT. V lost 0 bases, J lost 4 bases, and 8 bases stayed unmatched. The CDR3 is 17 residues long. This CDR3 is CASSYSIDGGAYNEQFF. The CDR3 region has the DNA TGTGCCAGCAGTTACTCGATCGACGGGGGGGCGTACAATGAGCAGTTCTTC.

This clone was found a few times. The chain is built from TRBV6-5 and TRBJ1-1; TRBD1 matches 8 bases. Germline-derived CDR1 and CDR2 are MNHEY and SVGAGI. V was clipped by 6 bases and J by 5 bases; unmatched bases: 5. This CDR3 region has 13 residues. The CDR3 loop reads CASSDRGLTEAFF. CDR3 in DNA: TGTGCCAGCAGCGACAGGGGTTTGACTGAAGCTTTCTTT.

The genes are TRBV15 and TRBJ1-5; D gene unclear. Deletions cut 1 base from V and 1 base from J, with 2 bases between. Germline CDR1 LNHNV, CDR2 YYDKDF (reference sequence). The CDR3 covers 13 residues. CDR3 coding DNA: TGTGCCACCAGCAGAGGCAGCAATCAGCCCCAGCATTTT. It yields the protein CATSRGSNQPQHF.

This sequence joins TRBV19 and TRBJ2-3; D could derive from TRBD1 or TRBD2 (5 bases each). The CDR3 is 15 residues long. Trimming took off 6 bases at V and 2 bases at J, with 15 bases between the two ends. CDR1 and CDR2 from the germline V gene are LNHDA and SQIVND (reference sequence). The CDR3 sequence: CASSPRGDLTDTQYF. CDR3 DNA: TGTGCCAGTAGCCCGCGAGGGGATCTCACAGATACGCAGTATTTT. The full variable domain, rest sourced from reference TRBV19 and TRBJ2-3, is DGGITQSPKYLFRKEGQNVTLSCEQNLNHDAMYWYRQDPGQGLRLIYYSQIVNDFQKGDIAEGYSVSREKKESFPLTVTSAQKNPTAFYLCASSPRGDLTDTQYFGPGTRLTVL.

This CDR3 is CATSDGARGYTF. The CDR3 DNA follows: TGTGCCACCTCGGACGGTGCGAGAGGCTACACCTTC. The V gene is TRBV6-6, the J gene TRBJ1-2; no definite D call. Germline V gene lookup returns CDR1 MNHNY and CDR2 SVGAGI (reference sequence). This CDR3 spans 12 amino acids. Trimming left V 10 bases short and J 8 bases short, with 17 bases between.

The chain combines TRBV11-2 with TRBJ2-7; 7 nucleotides line up with TRBD1. The trim removed 5 bases at V and 3 bases at J, leaving 4 bases unmatched. The CDR3 consists of 13 residues. Germline V CDR1 and CDR2: SGHAT, FQNNGV. The CDR3 bases are TGTGCCAGCAGCCGACAGGGCGGCTACGAGCAGTACTTC. Protein sequence: CASSRQGGYEQYF.

V and J are TRBV6-5 and TRBJ1-5; a weak D match, TRBD1 (6 bases). V shed 8 bases and J shed 4 bases, with 12 bases lying between them. This CDR3 is 13 amino acids long. From germline, CDR1 is MNHEY and CDR2 SVGAGI. The CDR3 nucleotides are TGTGCCAGCCAACAGGGCGGGAATCAGCCCCAGCATTTT. Amino acids: CASQQGGNQPQHF.

The chain carries TRBV3-1 (or the pseudogene TRBV3-2) and TRBJ2-7; 8 bases are shared with TRBD1. In germline, CDR1 is LGHDT, CDR2 YNNKEL (reference sequence). Losses at the gene ends were 1 base for V and 2 bases for J; bases not matched to a gene: 4. The CDR3 consists of 15 residues. This CDR3 reads CASSQGGQGPYEQYF. CDR3 in DNA: TGTGCCAGCAGCCAAGGTGGACAGGGTCCCTACGAGCAGTACTTC.

The chain uses TRBV10-1 and TRBJ2-2, with D hard to call. This CDR3 comprises 13 residues. The V end was cut by 2 bases, the J end by 3 bases, with 4 bases between. CDR1 is WNHNN, CDR2 SYGVQD, per germline (reference sequence). The CDR3 DNA sequence: TGCGCCAGCAGTGAGAGGGACACCGGGGAGCTGTTTTTT. This translates into CASSERDTGELFF.

The chain links TRBV18 to TRBJ1-3; a weak D match, TRBD1 (5 bases). Trimming pared 2 bases from V and 5 bases from J, leaving 7 bases between. The CDR3 has 13 residues. Looked up from germline, CDR1 is KGHSH and CDR2 is LQKENI. The CDR3 nucleotides are TGTGCCAGCTCACCAGACAGCCGAAACACCATATATTTT. Amino acids: CASSPDSRNTIYF.

The chain uses TRBV7-8 and TRBJ2-7; 7 bases line up with TRBD1. The V gene end was trimmed by 1 base and the J gene end by 5 bases; junction bases not matched to a gene: 8. Germline V gene lookup returns CDR1 SGHVS and CDR2 FQNEAQ. CDR3 length equals 15 residues. The DNA of the CDR3 is TGTGCCAGCAGCTTAGTAGTAGGACAGGTGAACGAGCAGTACTTC. It codes for CASSLVVGQVNEQYF.

The V and J genes are TRBV12-3 or TRBV12-4 and TRBJ1-5; D unclear. The CDR3 has 13 residues. Trimming removed 7 bases at V and 4 bases at J, with 11 bases between. This chain's CDR3 is CASNAFGNQPQHF. CDR3 DNA: TGTGCCAGCAATGCCTTCGGAAATCAGCCCCAGCATTTT.

The rearrangement joins TRBV6-5 to TRBJ1-2; D possibly corresponds to TRBD1 (6 bases). Germline V gene lookup returns CDR1 MNHEY and CDR2 SVGAGI. Trimming pared 5 bases from V and 7 bases from J, leaving 17 bases between. This CDR3 is built from 14 residues. The CDR3 sequence is CASSPLRGSSGYTF. Here the CDR3 DNA reads TGTGCCAGCAGTCCCTTGAGGGGGTCGAGTGGCTACACCTTC.

On this clone: Its ends do not fully match the called genes, so a read error is possible. The V and J genes are TRBV7-2 and TRBJ2-7; the D gene is possibly TRBD2 (5 bases). Germline assignment: CDR1 SGHTA and CDR2 FQGNSA. The CDR3 has 13 amino acids. This CDR3 reads CASSAPRVISADF. The CDR3 DNA reads as TGTGCCAGCAGCGCCCCGAGGGTTATTTCTGCGGACTTC.

This clone was picked up a small number of times. V and J are TRBV27 and TRBJ1-1; maybe TRBD1 (6 bases). Germline-derived CDR1 and CDR2 are MNHEY and SMNVEV (reference sequence). V was clipped by 6 bases and J by 5 bases, with 13 bases between them. This CDR3 has 13 amino acids. The CDR3 coding sequence is TGTGCCAGCAGCAACTCAGGGGCTACTGAAGCTTTCTTT. Translation: CASSNSGATEAFF.

The rearrangement uses TRBV7-2 and TRBJ1-3; maybe TRBD1 (6 bases). Germline V lookup: CDR1 SGHTA, CDR2 FQGNSA. The CDR3 covers 15 residues. The V end was cut by 1 base, the J end by 1 base, with 8 bases between. The CDR3 sequence: CASSLGTVSGNTIYF. The DNA of the CDR3 is TGTGCCAGCAGCTTAGGGACAGTGTCTGGAAACACCATATATTTT.

This clone was found once. Here the CDR3 reads CASSTTTITDTQYF. The CDR3, as DNA: TGTGCCAGCAGCACAACCACAATCACAGATACGCAGTATTTT. The chain is built from TRBV9 and TRBJ2-3; no definite D call. The CDR3 sequence is 14 residues long. The V end was cut by 4 bases, the J end by 2 bases, with 11 bases between. The germline V gene encodes CDR1 SGDLS and CDR2 YYNGEE.

The chain recombines TRBV19 with TRBJ1-4, with 10 bases that match TRBD1. Germline CDR1 reads LNHDA; CDR2 reads SQIVND (reference sequence). The CDR3 is made up of 14 amino acids. Trimming at V came to 3 bases and at J to 5 bases, leaving 0 bases not matched to a gene. The CDR3 region is CASSMGQGNEKLFF. In DNA form, the CDR3 reads TGTGCCAGTAGTATGGGACAGGGGAATGAAAAACTGTTTTTT.

The chain uses TRBV6-1 and TRBJ1-3; possible D gene TRBD1, 6 bases. The germline V and J ends were trimmed by 0 bases and 0 bases, with 9 bases remaining between them. Germline V CDR1 and CDR2: MNHNS, SASEGT. The CDR3 contains 16 residues. CDR3 loop: CASSEARGHSGNTIYF. DNA of the CDR3: TGTGCCAGCAGTGAAGCGCGGGGACACTCTGGAAACACCATATATTTT.

The genes are TRBV30 and TRBJ1-1; 8 bases match TRBD1. The germline CDR1 and CDR2 sequences are GTSNPN and SVGIG (reference sequence). Losses at the gene ends were 2 bases for V and 0 bases for J; bases not matched to a gene: 5. The length of the CDR3 is 15 residues. CDR3 loop: CAWSLPDRVNTEAFF. In DNA, the CDR3 is TGTGCCTGGAGTTTACCGGACAGGGTGAACACTGAAGCTTTCTTT.